The subject of this entry is one T cell receptor beta chain. These data come from a study of Graves' ophthalmopathy and Graves' hyperthyroidism. This CDR3 has 13 amino acids. V lost 2 bases and J lost 4, with 8 bases in between. Germline V gene lookup returns CDR1 MDHEN and CDR2 SYDVKM. Researchers took RNA transcripts and amplified TCR beta CDR3 regions from them. Amplification began with first-round RT-PCR using HTBI primers, then second-round multiplex PCR was performed. TCRdb redid the calling of the multiplex PCR reads with MiXCR, one entry per CDR3 protein. The data contain about 340,000 distinct CDR3 sequences, roughly a sixth of them singletons.

This TCR was sampled from an adult man with Graves' ophthalmopathy. The sequenced sample was peripheral blood. The chain is built from TRBV28 and TRBJ1-1; D is unclear. The CDR3 region has the DNA TGTGCCAGCAGTTTAGTGGTCGCCACTGAAGCTTTCTTT. It yields the protein CASSLVVATEAFF. Complete variable domain (other parts from reference TRBV28 and TRBJ1-1): DVKVTQSSRYLVKRTGEKVFLECVQDMDHENMFWYRQDPGLGLRLIYFSYDVKMKEKGDIPEGYSVSREKKERFSLILESASTNQTSMYLCASSLVVATEAFFGQGTRLTVV.